Each of the 4 T cell receptor beta chains below was sequenced from the same sample in a study of cytomegalovirus exposure and HLA in healthy donors. PCR used 60 Vbeta primers and 13 Jbeta primers. Repertoires were generated with immunoSEQ multiplex PCR, while TCRdb's copy carries only in-frame clones and drops some. The table records under 200,000 clones, about 79% of them present only once. Sample: PBMCs. These receptors all stem from a man aged 50-60 years in good health and CMV-seropositive.

This chain joins TRBV5-4 and TRBJ1-5; 9 nucleotides match TRBD1. The V and J ends lost 2 bases and 5 bases, in that order; junction bases with no gene match: 8. From germline, CDR1 is SGHNT and CDR2 YYREEE (reference sequence). This CDR3 has 16 amino acids. DNA of the CDR3: TGTGCCAGCAGCTTATGGGACAGGGCGGAAGATCAGCCCCAGCATTTT. Translated: CASSLWDRAEDQPQHF.

The V gene is TRBV4-1, the J gene TRBJ1-4, with a possible D match to TRBD1 (5 bases). The V and J ends lost 3 bases and 2 bases respectively, with 13 bases between them. CDR1 and CDR2 (germline): MGHRA, YSYEKL. This CDR3 has 16 amino acids. As DNA, the CDR3 is TGCGCCAGCAGCCAGGAGAAGGGGTTGACTAATGAAAAACTGTTTTTT. This codes for CASSQEKGLTNEKLFF.

J is TRBJ2-6 and V is TRBV6-5, with D hard to call. Germline CDR1 and CDR2: MNHEY and SVGAGI. This CDR3 spans 14 amino acids. Trimming cost V 1 base and J 4 bases, with 5 bases left between them. The CDR3 sequence: CASSYFYGANVLTF. The CDR3 region has the DNA TGTGCCAGCAGTTACTTCTACGGGGCCAACGTCCTGACTTTC.

This clone was observed a handful of times. This sequence joins TRBV7-9 and TRBJ2-7; 12 bases are a match to TRBD2. The CDR3 totals 15 residues. Trimming at V came to 5 bases and at J to 4 bases, leaving 6 bases not matched to a gene. Looked up from germline, CDR1 is SEHNR and CDR2 is FQNEAQ (reference sequence). The CDR3 sequence: CASSPSGGAGYEQYF. CDR3 coding DNA: TGTGCCAGCAGCCCTAGCGGGGGGGCCGGTTACGAGCAGTACTTC. Full variable domain (missing parts from reference TRBV7-9 and TRBJ2-7): DTGVSQNPRHKITKRGQNVTFRCDPISEHNRLYWYRQTLGQGPEFLTYFQNEAQLEKSRLLSDRFSAERPKGSFSTLEIQRTEQGDSAMYLCASSPSGGAGYEQYFGPGTRLTVT.